This TCR beta chain was sequenced in a study of shared clonotypes between healthy human individuals. Study-level points and caveats: Despite large depth, sorted-subset datasets appeared incompletely sequenced. Around 5% of naive CD4 clonotypes were shared across four donors.

The assay was carried out at the deep level. Sequencing was performed with immunoSEQ multiplex PCR; in TCRdb, only in-frame clones are kept and a portion is missing. Of around 2,100,000 clones in the sample, over 85% were seen once. Terminally differentiated effector memory CD45RA+ cells were excluded from the naive CD8 cells, which were CD45RO-negative and positively selected for CCR7. Every donor, a Caucasian adult, lived in Nashville, Tennessee. Points on this clone: The antigen is undetermined.

This CDR3 has 13 residues. V lost 5 bases to trimming and J lost 11 bases, with 16 bases between them. The germline V gene has CDR1 MDHEN and CDR2 SYDVKM. This sequence was found in a man aged 18 to 29 in good health. V is TRBV28 and J is TRBJ1-5; D gene unclear. The sequencing sample was made of naive CD8+ T cells sorted from blood. This CDR3 is CASSPNPSSTQHF. The DNA of the CDR3 is TGTGCCAGCAGTCCAAACCCGAGTAGTACCCAGCATTTT. Full variable domain (missing parts from reference TRBV28 and TRBJ1-5): DVKVTQSSRYLVKRTGEKVFLECVQDMDHENMFWYRQDPGLGLRLIYFSYDVKMKEKGDIPEGYSVSREKKERFSLILESASTNQTSMYLCASSPNPSSTQHFGDGTRLSIL.